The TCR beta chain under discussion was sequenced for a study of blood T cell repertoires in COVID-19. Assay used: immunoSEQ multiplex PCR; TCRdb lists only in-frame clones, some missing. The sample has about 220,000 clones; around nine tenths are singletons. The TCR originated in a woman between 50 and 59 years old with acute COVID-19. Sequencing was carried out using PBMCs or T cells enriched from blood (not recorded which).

The CDR3: CASSPGGSSYNEQFF. The CDR3 DNA sequence: TGTGCCAGCAGCCCGGGGGGTTCCTCCTACAATGAGCAGTTCTTC. This sequence joins TRBV11-3 and TRBJ2-1, with 7 bases identical to TRBD2. This CDR3 has 15 residues. The V segment lost 5 bases and the J segment 0 bases; nucleotides outside the gene matches: 4. Germline V gene sequence: CDR1 SGHNT, CDR2 YENEEA.